Listed below are T cell receptor beta chains from one sample, sequenced in a study of CD8 T cells in ankylosing spondylitis. TCRdb itself ran the 5' RACE reads through MiXCR, one entry per CDR3 protein. In the table there are tens of thousands of distinct CDR3 sequences, approximately 9.9% of which are singletons. The material sequenced was blood, either unsorted or a sorted T cell fraction (not recorded which). These receptor sequences come from a male donor with ankylosing spondylitis or in good health (not recorded which). CDR3s include the opening cysteine and the closing phenylalanine or tryptophan. The D gene is left open where the match is weak. Some rows have no size entry. The others give once, few or many, or a class for an expanded clone.

j_call clone_size v_call d_call cdr3_aa cdr3_nt
TRBJ2-1 few TRBV10-3 NA CAITDYNEQFF TGTGCCATCACCGACTACAATGAGCAGTTCTTC
TRBJ1-4 NA TRBV11-2 NA CASSLRGRGSTNEKLFF TGTGCCAGCAGCTTACGCGGGCGGGGTTCAACTAATGAAAAACTGTTTTTT
TRBJ2-5 many TRBV5-1 TRBD1 CASSQQGTVETQYF TGCGCCAGCAGCCAACAGGGGACCGTAGAGACCCAGTACTTC
TRBJ1-1 many TRBV10-3 NA CAISGQANTEAFF TGTGCCATCAGTGGGCAAGCGAACACTGAAGCTTTCTTT
TRBJ2-2 many TRBV6-5 NA CASSYGTRAGELFF TGTGCCAGCAGTTACGGCACAAGGGCCGGGGAGCTGTTTTTT
TRBJ2-3 many TRBV30 NA CAWSGVTDTQYF TGTGCCTGGAGTGGGGTAACAGATACGCAGTATTTT
TRBJ2-1 many TRBV12-3/TRBV12-4 NA CASSPGLPSEQFF TGTGCCAGCAGTCCCGGGCTCCCGTCGGAGCAGTTCTTC
TRBJ2-1 many TRBV12-3/TRBV12-4 TRBD2 CASRELAGGPGEQFF TGTGCCAGCAGGGAACTAGCGGGGGGGCCGGGTGAGCAGTTCTTC
TRBJ1-1 many TRBV29-1 NA CSAERPGRGGTEAFF TGCAGCGCCGAACGCCCCGGCAGGGGAGGTACTGAAGCTTTCTTT
TRBJ2-3 few TRBV7-7 TRBD1 CASSLGLTGGDDTQYF TGTGCCAGCAGCCTGGGTCTGACAGGGGGCGATGATACGCAGTATTTT
TRBJ1-3 few TRBV7-2 NA CASSPPSARASGNTIYF TGTGCCAGCAGCCCCCCCTCGGCTCGGGCCTCTGGAAACACCATATATTTT
TRBJ1-2 NA TRBV7-9 NA CASSLMEHYGYTF TGTGCCAGCAGCTTAATGGAACACTATGGCTACACCTTC
TRBJ1-6 many TRBV7-2 NA CASSPQHNSPLHF TGTGCCAGCAGCCCCCAGCATAATTCACCCCTCCACTTT
TRBJ1-5 many TRBV12-3/TRBV12-4 TRBD1 CASSAGGDQPQHF TGTGCCAGCAGTGCAGGGGGCGATCAGCCCCAGCATTTT
TRBJ1-4 many TRBV25-1 TRBD1 CASSRQGSGKLFF TGTGCCAGCAGCCGACAGGGGTCGGGAAAACTGTTTTTT
TRBJ1-3 NA TRBV2 NA CASSPLFGDTIYF TGTGCCAGCAGCCCACTCTTTGGAGACACCATATATTTT
TRBJ2-7 NA TRBV7-2 TRBD1 CASSAQGAGGKQYF TGTGCCAGCAGCGCACAGGGGGCGGGTGGTAAGCAGTACTTC
TRBJ1-5 NA TRBV2 NA CASSVASGAQPQHF TGTGCCAGCAGTGTGGCGTCGGGCGCTCAGCCCCAGCATTTT
TRBJ1-2 many TRBV12-3/TRBV12-4 TRBD1 CASSSSGTGNSGYTF TGTGCCAGCAGTTCATCCGGGACAGGGAACAGTGGCTACACCTTC
TRBJ1-2 many TRBV24-1 TRBD1 CATSDTRGGDGYTF TGTGCCACCAGTGACACCAGGGGGGGCGATGGCTACACCTTC
TRBJ2-1 many TRBV5-5 NA CASSFGGQNEQFF TGTGCCAGCAGCTTTGGGGGCCAAAATGAGCAGTTCTTC
TRBJ2-1 many TRBV29-1 NA CSVRVSSYNEQFF TGCAGCGTTCGGGTTAGCTCCTACAATGAGCAGTTCTTC
TRBJ2-3 many TRBV10-3 NA CAISSGLAPTDTQYF TGTGCCATCAGTTCCGGGCTAGCACCCACAGATACGCAGTATTTT
TRBJ2-7 many TRBV5-1 NA CASSFLAFYEQYF TGCGCCAGCAGCTTCTTGGCTTTCTACGAGCAGTACTTC
TRBJ1-6 many TRBV20-1 NA CSARGHTGRGPNSPLHF TGCAGTGCTAGAGGGCACACGGGGCGTGGGCCGAATTCACCCCTCCACTTT
TRBJ2-3 many TRBV5-1 NA CASSFTGSRTDTQYF TGCGCCAGCAGCTTCACAGGGTCTAGGACAGATACGCAGTATTTT
TRBJ2-3 many TRBV5-1 TRBD1 CASSFEGAFFTDTQYF TGCGCCAGCAGCTTTGAGGGGGCCTTCTTCACAGATACGCAGTATTTT
TRBJ2-2 many TRBV5-1 NA CASSTGRHNTGELFF TGCGCCAGCAGCACGGGACGGCACAACACCGGGGAGCTGTTTTTT
TRBJ2-1 many TRBV5-1 TRBD1 CASFDRGTLNEQFF TGCGCCAGCTTTGACAGGGGCACTCTCAATGAGCAGTTCTTC
TRBJ2-7 NA TRBV7-2 NA CASSSGGGPYEQYF TGTGCCAGCAGCTCCGGAGGCGGCCCCTACGAGCAGTACTTC
TRBJ1-2 many TRBV7-2 NA CASSLAGSGGYTF TGTGCCAGCAGCTTAGCAGGGTCCGGTGGCTACACCTTC